This note documents a single T cell receptor beta chain sequence. This entry comes from a study of human thymus T cells. Profiling relied on immunoSEQ multiplex PCR, and the TCRdb table lists in-frame clones only, not all of them. The sample lists about 46,000 clones; 85% to 95% were seen once. V lost 4 bases to trimming and J lost 2 bases; unmatched junction nucleotides: 9. Germline values: CDR1 SGDLS, CDR2 YYNGEE. This CDR3 is built from 16 residues. Sequencing was done on a sample of blood. The origin of this receptor is a girl under three years old with a congenital heart defect but otherwise immunologically healthy. The J gene is TRBJ2-3, the V gene TRBV9; TRBD2 agrees at 8 bases. CDR3 DNA: TGTGCCAGCAGCCCCCGGGCTAGCGGGTCCACAGATACGCAGTATTTT. Its protein is CASSPRASGSTDTQYF.